The source of this T cell receptor (beta chain) is a study of T cells in Graves' hyperthyroidism and ophthalmopathy. The CDR3 runs to 15 residues. V lost 8 bases and J lost 4, with 21 bases in between. CDR1 is WSHSY, CDR2 SAAADI, per germline. At least ten counts were recorded for this clonotype. TCR beta CDR3 regions were amplified from RNA transcripts. The primer set for the first-round RT-PCR of the TCR CDR3 was HTBI. Each CDR3 protein gets one entry after TCRdb re-called the multiplex PCR reads with MiXCR. The data contain under 350,000 distinct CDR3 sequences, under 25% of them singletons. The TCR originated in a woman between 45 and 60 years old with Graves' hyperthyroidism. The rearrangement links TRBV10-2 to TRBJ2-7, with D perhaps matching TRBD1 (6 bases). Specimen: blood. CDR3 loop: CASQNYREPTYEQYF. CDR3 DNA: TGCGCCAGCCAAAATTACAGGGAACCTACTTACGAGCAGTACTTC.